The 14 T cell receptor beta chains below were found in one sample sequenced in a study of T-cell reconstitution after alpha-beta-depleted transplantation in children. A library of TCRbeta sequences, prepared with unique molecular identifiers, was generated. TCRdb reanalysed the PCR reads using MiXCR and keeps one entry per CDR3 protein. The sample carries about 460,000 distinct CDR3 sequences, about 10% recorded once. The sample consisted of PBMCs, taken before TCRalphabeta/CD19-depleted stem cell transplant. These receptors were obtained from a child aged 2-15 years with inherited bone marrow failure, due to receive a stem cell transplant.

The chain recombines TRBV7-2 with TRBJ1-5, with D unresolved. This CDR3 contains 13 residues. Germline CDR1 and CDR2: SGHTA and FQGNSA. V lost 5 bases and J 3 bases, leaving 8 bases between the germline ends. The CDR3 DNA reads TGTGCCAGCAGCCCCTTCCCCAATCAGCCCCAGCATTTT. Protein product: CASSPFPNQPQHF.

The CDR3 loop reads CSVRDYGQETQYF. The CDR3 nucleotides are TGCAGCGTCCGGGACTATGGCCAAGAGACCCAGTACTTC. The chain links TRBV29-1 to TRBJ2-5; 7 bases fit TRBD2. This CDR3 contains 13 residues. With V trimmed by 6 bases and J by 1 base, 5 bases remained unmatched. CDR1 is SQVTM, CDR2 ANQGSEA, per germline. The full variable domain, rest sourced from reference TRBV29-1 and TRBJ2-5, is SAVISQKPSRDICQRGTSLTIQCQVDSQVTMMFWYRQQPGQSLTLIATANQGSEATYESGFVIDKFPISRPNLTFSTLTVSNMSPEDSSIYLCSVRDYGQETQYFGPGTRLLVL.

This clonotype was seen many times. V gene TRBV6-6 combines with J gene TRBJ2-5; TRBD2 agrees at 7 bases. Germline V gene data show CDR1 as MNHNY and CDR2 as SVGAGI (reference sequence). V lost 5 bases, J lost 9 bases, and 6 bases stayed unmatched. The CDR3 is 12 residues long. The CDR3 sequence: CASSGTTGPQYF. The CDR3 DNA reads as TGTGCCAGCAGTGGGACTACTGGTCCCCAGTACTTC.

This clonotype came up a few times. The chain couples TRBV14 to TRBJ2-2; TRBD1 aligns across 8 bases. The CDR3 is made up of 20 amino acids. Germline lookup yields CDR1 SGHDN and CDR2 FVKESK. Trimming took 4 bases from V and 6 from J; bases not matched to a gene: 22. In DNA form, the CDR3 reads TGTGCCAGCAGCCGAGGAGGGGGGAAAAGGACAGGGAGAAGCGCCGGGGAGCTGTTTTTT. Amino acids: CASSRGGGKRTGRSAGELFF.

There are a few counts of this clonotype. The chain is built from TRBV5-1 and TRBJ2-3; 8 bases are a match to TRBD2. The CDR3 runs to 18 residues. The trim removed 0 bases at V and 2 bases at J, leaving 11 bases unmatched. Germline lookup yields CDR1 SGHRS and CDR2 YFSETQ. The CDR3 is CASSLARATSGHTDTQYF. CDR3 coding DNA: TGCGCCAGCAGCTTGGCGCGGGCCACTAGCGGACACACAGATACGCAGTATTTT.

This chain connects TRBV3-1 to TRBJ2-4, with 10 bases that match TRBD2. V was clipped by 4 bases and J by 15 bases; unmatched bases: 12. The CDR3 has 14 residues. Germline V gene data show CDR1 as LGHDT and CDR2 as YNNKEL (reference sequence). CDR3 region: CASSPGLAAMTWYF. In nucleotides, the CDR3 is TGTGCCAGCAGCCCCGGACTAGCGGCCATGACGTGGTACTTC. Combining the CDR3 with reference TRBV3-1 and TRBJ2-4 gives the whole variable domain DTAVSQTPKYLVTQMGNDKSIKCEQNLGHDTMYWYKQDSKKFLKIMFSYNNKELIINETVPNRFSPKSPDKAHLNLHINSLELGDSAVYFCASSPGLAAMTWYFGAGTRLSVL.

This clonotype was seen at least ten times. This sequence joins TRBV5-1 and TRBJ2-7, with 9 bases matching TRBD2. Losses at the gene ends were 4 bases for V and 2 bases for J; bases not matched to a gene: 7. The germline CDR1 and CDR2 sequences are SGHRS and YFSETQ. The CDR3 is 15 amino acids. The CDR3 DNA is TGCGCCAGCAGCCCTCGACTAGCGGTGGCCTACGAGCAGTACTTC. It specifies CASSPRLAVAYEQYF.

As to this clonotype: A read error is possible here, since a much larger clone lies one base away. The CDR3 bases are TGCGCCAGCAGCCAAGGAAGGCTTGCGGATCAGCCCCAGCATTTT. It translates to CASSQGRLADQPQHF. The chain links TRBV4-3 to TRBJ1-5; D gene uncertain. This CDR3 has 15 residues. Germline V lookup: CDR1 LGHNA, CDR2 YSLEER. Trimming left V 1 base short and J 5 bases short, with 12 bases between.

This clonotype was seen many times. V and J are TRBV29-1 and TRBJ2-1; 9 bases line up with TRBD1. The CDR3 is 14 amino acids. Germline CDR1 SQVTM, CDR2 ANQGSEA. J was trimmed by 7 bases and V by 6 bases; bases with no gene match: 10. Written as DNA, the CDR3 is TGCAGCGTCCCCACAGGGGGCATTTTTAATGAGCAGTTCTTC. Translation gives CSVPTGGIFNEQFF.

This clonotype was seen repeatedly, ten times or more. The chain is built from TRBV11-2 and TRBJ2-1, with TRBD2 matching over 9 bases. Germline V gene lookup returns CDR1 SGHAT and CDR2 FQNNGV. The CDR3 runs to 17 residues. Trimming at V came to 5 bases and at J to 5 bases, leaving 13 bases not matched to a gene. The CDR3 nucleotides read TGTGCCAGCAGCGTGAGACTAGCGGCTTTAGTCCACAATGAGCAGTTCTTC. This sequence encodes CASSVRLAALVHNEQFF.

The chain couples TRBV28 to TRBJ2-1, with 7 bases lining up with TRBD2. The CDR3 totals 15 residues. J was trimmed by 7 bases and V by 4 bases; bases with no gene match: 10. Germline assignment: CDR1 MDHEN and CDR2 SYDVKM. CDR3 amino acids: CASSSPRTSLNEQFF. DNA of the CDR3: TGTGCCAGCAGTTCCCCCCGGACTAGTTTGAATGAGCAGTTCTTC.

The chain links TRBV29-1 to TRBJ1-5, with 7 bases that match TRBD1. Unmatched junction bases numbered 4, after V lost 4 bases and J lost 4 bases. The CDR3 length is 13 residues. Germline values: CDR1 SQVTM, CDR2 ANQGSEA. CDR3 sequence: CSVAQGGNQPQHF. CDR3 in DNA: TGCAGCGTTGCCCAGGGGGGAAATCAGCCCCAGCATTTT.

This clonotype was counted ten times or more. The chain recombines TRBV24-1 with TRBJ2-1; TRBD2 agrees at 13 bases. The CDR3 runs 17 residues. V lost 5 bases, J lost 7 bases, and 10 bases stayed unmatched. The germline V gene encodes CDR1 KGHDR and CDR2 SFDVKD. The CDR3 DNA sequence: TGTGCCACCAGTGCGTCACACGGGACTAGCGGGATTAATGAGCAGTTCTTC. Translation: CATSASHGTSGINEQFF.

This clonotype has ten or more counts. The gene calls are TRBV7-2 and TRBJ2-7; the D is unclear. The CDR3 loop spans 13 amino acids. Trimming removed 5 bases from V and 2 bases from J, with 10 bases in between. The germline gives CDR1 SGHTA, CDR2 FQGNSA. CDR3 coding DNA: TGTGCCAGCAGCCACGCCCGGACCTACGAGCAGTACTTC. Translation: CASSHARTYEQYF.